This T cell receptor beta chain was obtained from a study of blood T cell repertoires in COVID-19. Study-wide background: Samples taken during acute and convalescent COVID-19 were collected in the United States, Italy and Spain. PBMCs, B-cell-depleted T cells, or T cells provided the cDNA or gDNA that made up the material.

Participant age was roughly 18 to 95 years, and participants resided in 20 to 30 US areas. Authors' processing steps: Scientists estimated how many nucleated cells there were by amplifying reference gene primers. The method was immunoSEQ multiplex PCR; TCRdb's version includes in-frame clones alone and lacks a portion of them. The V and J calls and clone size come from that table; D and trimming were worked out from the DNA. The sample yields about 280,000 clones, 85% to 90% seen once. CDR3 length equals 16 residues. Germline V lookup: CDR1 SGDLS, CDR2 YYNGEE. After removal of 6 bases from V and 2 bases from J, the junction contained 9 bases not matched to a gene.

Material for sequencing was PBMCs or T cells enriched from blood (not recorded which). The chain uses TRBV9 and TRBJ2-1, with 9 bases aligning to TRBD1. This TCR came from a woman aged 25 to 45 with acute COVID-19. This chain's CDR3 is CASTRTGAGAYNEQFF. CDR3 coding DNA: TGTGCCAGCACCCGGACAGGGGCCGGGGCCTACAATGAGCAGTTCTTC.